The rows below give T cell receptor beta chains drawn from one sample of a study of blood T cell repertoires in COVID-19. Profiled with immunoSEQ multiplex PCR; TCRdb holds only in-frame clones, not every one. The sample holds some 48,000 clones, 88% seen once. Material for sequencing was peripheral blood. Source of these receptors: a man aged 50 to 60 with active COVID-19. The CDR3 runs from the conserved cysteine through the conserved F or W. A D gene is named only where the DNA matches it firmly. The listing skips clone size in some rows; elsewhere it reads once, few, many or a size class.

V gene: TRBV19
CDR3 length: 15
clone size: NA
J gene: TRBJ1-2
D gene: TRBD1
CDR3 protein: CASSIGAPGQGDYTF
CDR3 DNA: TGTGCCAGTAGTATAGGAGCACCGGGACAGGGTGACTACACCTTC

V gene: TRBV18
CDR3 length: 19
clone size: NA
J gene: TRBJ2-6
D gene: TRBD1
CDR3 protein: CASSRSVGQGASGANVLTF
CDR3 DNA: TGTGCCAGCTCACGATCAGTGGGACAGGGGGCGTCTGGGGCCAACGTCCTGACTTTC

V gene: TRBV4-1
CDR3 length: 15
clone size: NA
J gene: TRBJ2-1
D gene: NA
CDR3 protein: CASSQDRLDSGEQFF
CDR3 DNA: TGCGCCAGCAGCCAAGATCGTCTGGATTCGGGGGAGCAGTTCTTC

V gene: TRBV6-5
CDR3 length: 14
clone size: NA
J gene: TRBJ1-2
D gene: NA
CDR3 protein: CASSYRAGIYGYTF
CDR3 DNA: TGTGCCAGCAGTTACAGGGCAGGGATCTATGGCTACACCTTC

V gene: TRBV2
CDR3 length: 16
clone size: NA
J gene: TRBJ2-2
D gene: TRBD1
CDR3 protein: CASGSSGTGPRGELFF
CDR3 DNA: TGTGCCAGCGGCTCCTCCGGGACAGGGCCCCGCGGGGAGCTGTTTTTT

V gene: TRBV11-2
CDR3 length: 15
clone size: NA
J gene: TRBJ2-1
D gene: TRBD1
CDR3 protein: CASSLDRGQWNEQFF
CDR3 DNA: TGTGCCAGCAGCTTAGACAGGGGGCAATGGAATGAGCAGTTCTTC

V gene: TRBV5-4
CDR3 length: 13
clone size: few
J gene: TRBJ2-2
D gene: NA
CDR3 protein: CASSLSGTGELFF
CDR3 DNA: TGTGCCAGCAGCTTGTCCGGGACCGGGGAGCTGTTTTTT

V gene: TRBV27
CDR3 length: 15
clone size: once
J gene: TRBJ1-1
D gene: NA
CDR3 protein: CASGGAGGERAEAFF
CDR3 DNA: TGTGCCAGCGGGGGGGCGGGGGGGGAAAGGGCTGAAGCTTTCTTT

V gene: TRBV6-2/TRBV6-3
CDR3 length: 13
clone size: once
J gene: TRBJ1-2
D gene: TRBD1
CDR3 protein: CASSRTGIYGYTF
CDR3 DNA: TGTGCCAGCAGCCGGACAGGGATCTATGGCTACACCTTC

V gene: TRBV30
CDR3 length: 14
clone size: NA
J gene: TRBJ2-1
D gene: TRBD2
CDR3 protein: CAWSGGLAINEQFF
CDR3 DNA: TGTGCCTGGAGTGGAGGACTAGCCATTAATGAGCAGTTCTTC

V gene: TRBV20-1
CDR3 length: 11
clone size: once
J gene: TRBJ1-2
D gene: TRBD1
CDR3 protein: CIRTGAYGYTF
CDR3 DNA: TGCATTAGGACAGGCGCCTATGGCTACACCTTC

V gene: TRBV6-2/TRBV6-3
CDR3 length: 15
clone size: NA
J gene: TRBJ2-3
D gene: TRBD2
CDR3 protein: CASSNAGGKRNTQYF
CDR3 DNA: TGTGCCAGCAGTAACGCGGGGGGGAAGAGGAATACGCAGTATTTT

V gene: TRBV7-2
CDR3 length: 15
clone size: once
J gene: TRBJ2-2
D gene: NA
CDR3 protein: CASSLKQRNTGELFF
CDR3 DNA: TGTGCCAGCAGCTTAAAACAGAGGAACACCGGGGAGCTGTTTTTT

V gene: TRBV19
CDR3 length: 17
clone size: NA
J gene: TRBJ2-2
D gene: TRBD2
CDR3 protein: CASSAGSTSGDTGELFF
CDR3 DNA: TGTGCCAGTAGCGCAGGTTCGACTAGCGGGGACACCGGGGAGCTGTTTTTT

V gene: TRBV7-3
CDR3 length: 15
clone size: NA
J gene: TRBJ1-2
D gene: NA
CDR3 protein: CASSSTGGIPGGYTF
CDR3 DNA: TGTGCCAGCAGCTCAACTGGCGGGATTCCGGGCGGCTACACCTTC